This T cell receptor (beta chain) was obtained from a study of blood T cell repertoires in COVID-19 (dated by TCRdb to 2018 to 2021). Study-wide context: Collaborator samples came from the United States, Italy and Spain and covered acute and convalescent phases of COVID-19. Subjects who had been exposed to COVID-19, were actively infected with it, or had recovered from it provided the deeply sampled blood TCRbeta repertoires that made up the dataset. The samples were drawn from the first 160 participants of the ongoing ImmuneRACE study and from some 1,300 subjects provided by 6 global collaborators. The sample metadata nearly always contained a de-identified subject ID, COVID-19 status, age in years and sex. The repertoires were released in a freely available public database meant as a resource for research on the immune response to SARS-CoV-2. The material from the prospective study consisted of cDNA or gDNA derived from T cells, B-cell-depleted T cells, or PBMCs. Where available, HLA class I and class II types were obtained from metadata supplied by the sample provider rather than from assay-based typing.

Findings and caveats that apply to the study as a whole: The amount of clinical and demographic metadata varied by source and participant and was provided uncurated.

Comment on this clone: Its antigen remains unidentified. Base-call qualities are not available, and no considerably larger clone is one nucleotide away.

Each collaborating institution followed its own protocols to collect whole blood in K2EDTA tubes. For TCRbeta analysis, collaborators shipped samples as frozen whole blood, isolated PBMCs, or DNA extracted from either of those sample types. The immunoSEQ Assay, a bias-controlled multiplex PCR, was used to amplify TCRbeta CDR3 regions from genomic DNA. For the original study's pipeline: The number of nucleated cells in each sample was estimated by amplification of reference gene primers within the assay. To quantify the absolute abundance of each unique TCRbeta CDR3 rearrangement, sequence reads were collapsed and filtered. For each sample, productive Simpson clonality was calculated as the square root of Simpson's diversity index across productive rearrangements. TCRdb mirrors the immuneACCESS table, restricted to in-frame sequences. Some clones are absent from its copies; in checked studies, under half trace to an unresolved V gene, and the reason for the others is unknown. The DNA was the basis for D and trimming; V, J and clone size are from that table. Here the sample has roughly 16,000 clones; approximately 85% occur a single time. Jointly, the top ten make up less than 25% of the sample.

The germline V gene yields SGDLS for CDR1 and YYNGEE for CDR2. Taken from cysteine to phenylalanine, the CDR3 has 15 residues. Here the CDR3 DNA is all that survives: 45 bases in frame from base 1. V has 4 bases trimmed and J has 4 bases trimmed; junction bases matching no gene number 10. This clonotype was obtained from a man of 80 years or more with active COVID-19. The sample was peripheral blood. The rearrangement combines TRBV9 with TRBJ1-1; the central 7 bases match TRBD1. The CDR3: CASSPGTARGTEAFF. The DNA is as follows: TGTGCCAGCAGCCCGGGGACAGCCCGGGGCACTGAAGCTTTCTTT.